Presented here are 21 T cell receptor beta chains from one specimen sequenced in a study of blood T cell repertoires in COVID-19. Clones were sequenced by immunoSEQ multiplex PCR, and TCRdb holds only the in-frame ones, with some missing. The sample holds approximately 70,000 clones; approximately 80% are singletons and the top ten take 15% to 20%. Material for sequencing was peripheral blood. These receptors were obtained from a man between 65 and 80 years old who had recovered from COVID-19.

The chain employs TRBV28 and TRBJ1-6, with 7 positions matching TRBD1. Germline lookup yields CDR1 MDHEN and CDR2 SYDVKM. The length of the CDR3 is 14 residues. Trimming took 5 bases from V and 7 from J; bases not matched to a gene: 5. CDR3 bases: TGTGCCAGCAGTCCGACAGGGATGAATTCACCCCTCCACTTT. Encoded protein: CASSPTGMNSPLHF.

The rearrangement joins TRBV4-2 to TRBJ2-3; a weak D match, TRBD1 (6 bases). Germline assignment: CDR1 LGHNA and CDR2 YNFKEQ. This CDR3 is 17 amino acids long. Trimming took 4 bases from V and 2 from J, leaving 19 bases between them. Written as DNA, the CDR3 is TGTGCCAGCAGCCTAGGGGATCAGGGGAATCCCACAGATACGCAGTATTTT. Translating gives CASSLGDQGNPTDTQYF.

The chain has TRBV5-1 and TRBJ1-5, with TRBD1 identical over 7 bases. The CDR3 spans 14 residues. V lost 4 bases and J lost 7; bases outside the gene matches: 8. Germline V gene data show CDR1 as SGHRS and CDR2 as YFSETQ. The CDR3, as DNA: TGCGCCAGCAGCCCTACCACAGGGGAACAGCCCCAGCATTTT. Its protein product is CASSPTTGEQPQHF.

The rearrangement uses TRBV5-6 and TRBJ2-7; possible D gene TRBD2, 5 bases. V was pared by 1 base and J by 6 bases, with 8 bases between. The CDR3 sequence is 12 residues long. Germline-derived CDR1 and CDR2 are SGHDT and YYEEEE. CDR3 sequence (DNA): TGTGCCAGCAGCTTGCCCGGGGTCGAGCAGTACTTC. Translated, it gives CASSLPGVEQYF.

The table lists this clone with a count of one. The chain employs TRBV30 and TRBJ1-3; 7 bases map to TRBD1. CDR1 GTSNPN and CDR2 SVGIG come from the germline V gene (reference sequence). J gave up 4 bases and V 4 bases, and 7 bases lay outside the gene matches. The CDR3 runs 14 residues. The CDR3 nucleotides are TGTGCCTGGAATATGGGCAGGGGGGGAAACACCATATATTTT. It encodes CAWNMGRGGNTIYF.

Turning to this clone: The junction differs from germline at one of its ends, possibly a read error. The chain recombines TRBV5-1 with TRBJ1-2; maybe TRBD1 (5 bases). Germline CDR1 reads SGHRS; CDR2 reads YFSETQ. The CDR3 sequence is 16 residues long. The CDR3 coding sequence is TGCGCCAGCAGCTTGGAGGACCCGGGGGTCTTACCCATTACTATCTTC. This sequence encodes CASSLEDPGVLPITIF.

The CDR3 reads CASAGAREQYF. DNA of the CDR3: TGTGCCAGCGCGGGGGCTCGGGAGCAGTACTTC. The chain carries TRBV6-5 and TRBJ2-7; D is possibly TRBD2 (7 bases). The V gene's germline CDR1 is MNHEY and CDR2 SVGAGI. V lost 8 bases and J 7 bases, leaving 12 bases between the germline ends. There are 11 residues in the CDR3.

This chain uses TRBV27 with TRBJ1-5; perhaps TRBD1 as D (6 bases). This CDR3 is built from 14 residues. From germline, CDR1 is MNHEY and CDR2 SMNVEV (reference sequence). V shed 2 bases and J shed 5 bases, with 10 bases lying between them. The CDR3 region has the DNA TGTGCCAGCAGTTTAAACAGGGCCCATCAGCCCCAGCATTTT. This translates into CASSLNRAHQPQHF.

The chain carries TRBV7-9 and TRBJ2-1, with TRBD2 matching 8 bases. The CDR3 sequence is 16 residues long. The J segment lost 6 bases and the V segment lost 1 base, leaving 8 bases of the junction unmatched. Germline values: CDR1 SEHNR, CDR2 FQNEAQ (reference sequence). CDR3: CASSLVAGTGGNEQFF. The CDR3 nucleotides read TGTGCCAGCAGCTTAGTAGCGGGGACGGGGGGCAATGAGCAGTTCTTC. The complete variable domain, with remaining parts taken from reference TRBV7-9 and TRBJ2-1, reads DTGVSQNPRHKITKRGQNVTFRCDPISEHNRLYWYRQTLGQGPEFLTYFQNEAQLEKSRLLSDRFSAERPKGSFSTLEIQRTEQGDSAMYLCASSLVAGTGGNEQFFGPGTRLTVL.

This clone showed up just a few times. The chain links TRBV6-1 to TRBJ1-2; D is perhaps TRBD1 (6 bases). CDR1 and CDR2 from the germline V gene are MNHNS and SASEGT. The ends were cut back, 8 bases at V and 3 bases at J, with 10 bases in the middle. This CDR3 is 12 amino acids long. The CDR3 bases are TGTGCCAGCCGCTACAGGGACTATGGCTACACCTTC. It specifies CASRYRDYGYTF.

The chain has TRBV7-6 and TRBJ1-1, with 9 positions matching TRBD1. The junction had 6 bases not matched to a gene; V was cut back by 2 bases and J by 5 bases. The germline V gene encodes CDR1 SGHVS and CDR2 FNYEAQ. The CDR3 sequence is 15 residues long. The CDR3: CASSLQPTGGTEAFF. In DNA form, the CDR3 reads TGTGCCAGCAGCTTACAACCGACAGGGGGGACTGAAGCTTTCTTT.

The CDR3 DNA follows: TGTGCCACCAGCAGAGATGTGACAGGGAGGGAGACCCAGTACTTC. Protein: CATSRDVTGRETQYF. V is TRBV15 and J is TRBJ2-5, with a possible D match to TRBD1 (7 bases). CDR1 and CDR2 from the germline V gene are LNHNV and YYDKDF (reference sequence). V was clipped by 0 bases and J by 5 bases, with 13 bases between them. The length of the CDR3 is 15 residues.

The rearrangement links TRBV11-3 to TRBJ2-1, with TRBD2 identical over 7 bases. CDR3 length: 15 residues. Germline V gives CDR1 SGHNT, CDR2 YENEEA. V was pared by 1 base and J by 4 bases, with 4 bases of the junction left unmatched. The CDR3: CASSLAGGGYNEQFF. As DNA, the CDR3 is TGTGCCAGCAGCTTAGCCGGGGGAGGGTACAATGAGCAGTTCTTC.

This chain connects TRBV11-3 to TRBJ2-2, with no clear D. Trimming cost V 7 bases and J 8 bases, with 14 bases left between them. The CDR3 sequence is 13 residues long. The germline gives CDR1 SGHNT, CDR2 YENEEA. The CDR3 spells CASTPPGRGELFF. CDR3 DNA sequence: TGTGCCAGCACACCCCCTGGCCGAGGGGAGCTGTTTTTT.

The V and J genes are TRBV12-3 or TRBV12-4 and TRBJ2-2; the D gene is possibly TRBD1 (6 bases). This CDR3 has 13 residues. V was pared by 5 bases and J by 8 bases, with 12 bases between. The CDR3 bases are TGTGCCAGCAGTCTTACGACAGGTGGGGAGCTGTTTTTT. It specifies CASSLTTGGELFF.

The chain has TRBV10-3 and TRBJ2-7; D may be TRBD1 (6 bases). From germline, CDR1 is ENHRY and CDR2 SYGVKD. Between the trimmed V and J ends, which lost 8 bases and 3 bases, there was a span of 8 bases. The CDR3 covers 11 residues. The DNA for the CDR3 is TGTGCCATCGCAGGGGACTACGAGCAGTACTTC. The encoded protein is CAIAGDYEQYF.

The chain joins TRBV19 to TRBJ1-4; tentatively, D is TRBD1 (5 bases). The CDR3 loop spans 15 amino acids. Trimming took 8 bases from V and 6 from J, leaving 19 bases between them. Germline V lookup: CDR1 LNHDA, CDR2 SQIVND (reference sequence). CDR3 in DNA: TGTGCCAGTGGCCCCCGGGGGAATGGTTATGAAAAACTGTTTTTT. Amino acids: CASGPRGNGYEKLFF.

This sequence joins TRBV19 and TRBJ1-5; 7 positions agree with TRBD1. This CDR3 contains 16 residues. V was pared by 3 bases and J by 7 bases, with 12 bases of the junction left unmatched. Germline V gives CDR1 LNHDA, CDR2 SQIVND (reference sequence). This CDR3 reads CASSMWGRQGGQPQHF. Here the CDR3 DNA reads TGTGCCAGTAGTATGTGGGGTAGACAGGGCGGGCAGCCCCAGCATTTT. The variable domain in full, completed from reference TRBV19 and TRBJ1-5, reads DGGITQSPKYLFRKEGQNVTLSCEQNLNHDAMYWYRQDPGQGLRLIYYSQIVNDFQKGDIAEGYSVSREKKESFPLTVTSAQKNPTAFYLCASSMWGRQGGQPQHFGDGTRLSIL.

Here the CDR3 reads CASSYQGAGEETQYF. CDR3 nucleotide sequence: TGTGCCAGCAGCTATCAGGGGGCGGGAGAAGAGACCCAGTACTTC. This chain links TRBV7-2 with TRBJ2-5; tentatively, D is TRBD1 (8 bases). With 4 bases removed from V and 3 bases from J, the gap between germline ends came to 15 bases. Germline CDR1 reads SGHTA; CDR2 reads FQGNSA. The CDR3 covers 15 residues.

CDR3 in amino acids: CASSLLGQGVRETQYF. DNA for the CDR3: TGCGCCAGCAGCCTCCTAGGACAGGGGGTCCGAGAGACCCAGTACTTC. The rearrangement uses TRBV4-3 and TRBJ2-5; the match to TRBD1 covers 10 bases. CDR1 and CDR2 (germline): LGHNA, YSLEER. This CDR3 region has 16 residues. With 4 bases clipped from V and 4 bases from J, the junction kept 9 bases outside the gene matches.

CDR3 nucleotide sequence: TGCGCCAGCAGACGAGCGTGGACAGGGGGCACTGAAGCTTTCTTT. Residues: CASRRAWTGGTEAFF. The chain uses TRBV4-1 and TRBJ1-1, with 10 bases that match TRBD1. This CDR3 is built from 15 residues. Germline V gene lookup returns CDR1 MGHRA and CDR2 YSYEKL. J was trimmed by 4 bases and V by 6 bases; bases with no gene match: 8.